The 10 T cell receptor beta chains below all came from one sample that was sequenced in a study of type 1 regulatory T cells (dated by TCRdb to the early 2020s). Sequencing was carried out with an Illumina MiSeq. TCRdb cleaned the public reads at Q25 with fastp, built clones with MiXCR and kept in-frame beta chains. Merged by CDR3 protein, the rows form single entries marked with the most common genes and DNA. The sample records approximately 72,000 distinct CDR3 sequences, about 60% of which are singletons. The ten largest make up 7.6% of the sample. No cognate antigen is known for these TCRs. The sequencing input was cultured T cells, either the whole culture or a sorted T cell fraction (not recorded which). The cell subset or site tag for this specimen amounts to: Tr1-enriched cell product generated in vitro against host alloantigens. These receptor sequences come from a human donor in good health.

CDR3 nucleotide sequence: TGTGCCAGCAGTTTGGACAGGGTTGGAAAACTGTTTTTT. Translated: CASSLDRVGKLFF. V is TRBV27 and J is TRBJ1-4; 8 bases map to TRBD1. The CDR3 contains 13 residues. J gave up 10 bases and V 3 bases, and 4 bases lay outside the gene matches. In germline, CDR1 is MNHEY, CDR2 SMNVEV (reference sequence).

The V call is TRBV2, the J call TRBJ2-3; 10 bases are a match to TRBD2. The junction had 9 bases not matched to a gene; V was cut back by 1 base and J by 5 bases. The CDR3 is 17 amino acids. Germline-derived CDR1 and CDR2 are SNHLY and FYNNEI. In nucleotides, the CDR3 is TGTGCCAGCAGTGAAGGTTCAAGCGGGAGGGTTGGAGATACGCAGTATTTT. It codes for CASSEGSSGRVGDTQYF.

With respect to this clonotype: At one boundary the junction diverges from the germline segment, which might be a read error. The chain joins TRBV20-1 to TRBJ2-1; 12 bases are a match to TRBD2. The length of the CDR3 is 15 residues. Germline CDR1 is DFQATT and CDR2 is SNEGSKA (reference sequence). This chain's CDR3 is CSAGEGTSGPYEQFF. CDR3 sequence (DNA): TGCAGTGCTGGAGAGGGGACTAGCGGGCCGTATGAGCAGTTCTTC.

With respect to this clonotype: A much larger clone is a single base away; this may be a read error. The chain carries TRBV7-2 and TRBJ2-1; D might be TRBD2 (6 bases). This CDR3 region has 14 residues. V lost 0 bases to trimming and J lost 12 bases, with 15 bases between them. CDR1 is SGHTA and CDR2 is FQGNSA in the germline V gene. The CDR3 bases are TGTGCCAGCAGCTTAGCGGGCCCGATCGGGGGGCAGTTCTTC. Amino acid sequence: CASSLAGPIGGQFF. The entire variable domain, with the rest obtained from reference TRBV7-2 and TRBJ2-1, is as follows: GAGVSQSPSNKVTEKGKDVELRCDPISGHTALYWYRQSLGQGLEFLIYFQGNSAPDKSGLPSDRFSAERTGGSVSTLTIQRTQQEDSAVYLCASSLAGPIGGQFFGPGTRLTVL.

This clonotype has just a few counts. The chain employs TRBV20-1 and TRBJ2-5; TRBD1 might be the D (6 bases). The V end lost 1 base, the J end lost 7 bases, and 13 bases lay between the germline ends. Germline V gene lookup returns CDR1 DFQATT and CDR2 SNEGSKA (reference sequence). This CDR3 is 13 amino acids long. CDR3 protein: CSARGTVEGTQYF. In DNA, the CDR3 is TGCAGTGCTAGAGGGACAGTAGAGGGGACCCAGTACTTC.

The V and J genes are TRBV27 and TRBJ2-7; tentative D call: TRBD1 (6 bases). Trimming left V 0 bases short and J 2 bases short, with 20 bases between. From germline, CDR1 is MNHEY and CDR2 SMNVEV (reference sequence). This CDR3 has 18 amino acids. The DNA for the CDR3 is TGTGCCAGCAGTTTATCCAACCCTAATGACAGGTACCCCTACGAGCAGTACTTC. Protein product: CASSLSNPNDRYPYEQYF.

The chain joins TRBV24-1 to TRBJ1-5; D not certain. The ends were cut back, 8 bases at V and 2 bases at J, with 9 bases in the middle. CDR1 and CDR2 (germline): KGHDR, SFDVKD. The CDR3 extends over 13 amino acids. This CDR3 is CATTSGGNQPQHF. The CDR3 region has the DNA TGTGCCACCACGTCTGGGGGCAATCAGCCCCAGCATTTT.

This chain connects TRBV10-2 to TRBJ2-2, with D uncertain. The CDR3 covers 13 residues. Trimming stripped 3 bases from V and 1 base from J, with 3 bases between. From germline, CDR1 is WSHSY and CDR2 SAAADI. CDR3 region: CASSEQNTGELFF. The CDR3 region has the DNA TGCGCCAGCAGTGAACAGAACACCGGGGAGCTGTTTTTT.

This chain joins TRBV7-9 and TRBJ1-4; 7 bases map to TRBD1. The germline V gene encodes CDR1 SEHNR and CDR2 FQNEAQ (reference sequence). The CDR3 loop spans 15 amino acids. V lost 5 bases to trimming and J lost 3 bases; unmatched junction nucleotides: 6. CDR3 nucleotide sequence: TGTGCCAGCAGCCGCGGGACAGTCCCTAATGAAAAACTGTTTTTT. Its translation: CASSRGTVPNEKLFF. Filled out from reference TRBV7-9 and TRBJ1-4, the complete variable domain reads DTGVSQNPRHKITKRGQNVTFRCDPISEHNRLYWYRQTLGQGPEFLTYFQNEAQLEKSRLLSDRFSAERPKGSFSTLEIQRTEQGDSAMYLCASSRGTVPNEKLFFGSGTQLSVL.

This clonotype was observed a few times. This sequence joins TRBV7-9 and TRBJ2-2; D is uncertain. Germline CDR1 SEHNR, CDR2 FQNEAQ (reference sequence). The CDR3 has 14 residues. The germline V and J ends were trimmed by 5 bases and 4 bases, with 11 bases remaining between them. The CDR3 sequence: CASSQKDTTGELFF. CDR3 DNA: TGTGCCAGCAGCCAAAAGGATACCACCGGGGAGCTGTTTTTT.